This entry features one T cell receptor beta chain sequence. Antigen unknown. The sample originates from a study of Ad26.COV2.S vaccination and SARS-CoV-2 variants. The CDR3 has 15 amino acids. Germline CDR1 reads SGDLS; CDR2 reads YYNGEE. The V and J ends lost 4 bases and 0 bases, in that order; junction bases with no gene match: 5. Study-wide points: The TCR-based breadth and depth measures might underestimate overall T cell responses.

Clones were read by immunoSEQ multiplex PCR, and TCRdb kept only the in-frame ones, dropping some. Of roughly 510,000 clones listed, roughly 85% were seen once; the top ten hold 9.5% to 15%. The treatment: roughly 18 received Ad26.COV2.S at low or high dose, single or two shots; 5 received placebo; per-sample allocation not given. Each sample was drawn 63 days after the first injection (of vaccine or placebo). A Boston donor was an adult aged 18-55 years. The V and J genes are TRBV9 and TRBJ2-3; 7 nucleotides match TRBD2. The sequence came from a person aged 18-65 years who received the Ad26.COV2.S COVID-19 vaccine or a placebo. This sample comprised peripheral blood, obtained in a trial of Ad26.COV2.S vaccine versus placebo. The CDR3 protein is CASSKGGSSTDTQYF. As DNA, the CDR3 is TGTGCCAGCAGCAAGGGAGGGAGTAGCACAGATACGCAGTATTTT.